Shown below are 18 T cell receptor beta chains from a single sample sequenced in a study of T cell repertoires in cytomegalovirus infection. TCRdb ran MiXCR on the reads and lists one entry per CDR3 protein. This table has roughly 250,000 distinct CDR3 sequences, 22% appearing once. The sample was CD8+ T cells from PBMCs. Source of these receptors: a human donor in good health (CMV status not recorded). Some clones in this sample may be carry-over from other donors' samples.

There are a few counts of this clonotype. The chain has TRBV6-5 and TRBJ2-5; 11 bases align to TRBD2. Germline-derived CDR1 and CDR2 are MNHEY and SVGAGI. The CDR3 length is 15 residues. The V segment lost 2 bases and the J segment 3 bases; nucleotides outside the gene matches: 2. The CDR3 DNA sequence: TGTGCCAGCAGTTACACTAGCGGGGGTAAAGAGACCCAGTACTTC. This codes for CASSYTSGGKETQYF.

The chain links TRBV20-1 to TRBJ1-2; TRBD1 matches at 7 bases. Losses at the gene ends were 3 bases for V and 9 bases for J; bases not matched to a gene: 16. The germline V gene has CDR1 DFQATT and CDR2 SNEGSKA (reference sequence). The CDR3 runs to 15 residues. DNA for the CDR3: TGCAGTGCTAGTTCAAGAAGGGGTCCGGGACAGCGCTACACCTTC. Translating gives CSASSRRGPGQRYTF.

The rearrangement uses TRBV5-1 and TRBJ2-7; D remains unclear. Trimming left V 2 bases short and J 2 bases short, with 8 bases between. The CDR3 has 13 amino acids. Germline CDR1 and CDR2: SGHRS and YFSETQ. This CDR3 reads CASSFTEAYEQYF. The CDR3, as DNA: TGCGCCAGCAGCTTCACAGAGGCCTACGAGCAGTACTTC. Full variable domain (outside the CDR3, taken from reference TRBV5-1 and TRBJ2-7): KAGVTQTPRYLIKTRGQQVTLSCSPISGHRSVSWYQQTPGQGLQFLFEYFSETQRNKGNFPGRFSGRQFSNSRSEMNVSTLELGDSALYLCASSFTEAYEQYFGPGTRLTVT.

This clonotype was picked up many times. The chain recombines TRBV20-1 with TRBJ1-2, with 9 bases matching TRBD1. V lost 1 base to trimming and J lost 3 bases; unmatched junction nucleotides: 0. Germline V lookup: CDR1 DFQATT, CDR2 SNEGSKA (reference sequence). The CDR3 length is 13 residues. CDR3: CSARGQGDYGYTF. The CDR3, as DNA: TGCAGTGCTAGAGGACAGGGGGACTATGGCTACACCTTC.

This chain links TRBV7-9 with TRBJ1-1, with D possibly being TRBD1 (5 bases). Between the trimmed V and J ends, which lost 5 bases and 1 base, there was a span of 14 bases. Per germline, CDR1 SEHNR and CDR2 FQNEAQ (reference sequence). There are 15 residues in the CDR3. The CDR3 loop is CASSPGPQGNTEAFF. The CDR3 DNA is TGTGCCAGCAGCCCGGGACCGCAGGGGAACACTGAAGCTTTCTTT. Full variable domain (missing parts from reference TRBV7-9 and TRBJ1-1): DTGVSQNPRHKITKRGQNVTFRCDPISEHNRLYWYRQTLGQGPEFLTYFQNEAQLEKSRLLSDRFSAERPKGSFSTLEIQRTEQGDSAMYLCASSPGPQGNTEAFFGQGTRLTVV.

In regard to this clonotype: At one of its ends the junction is not consistent with the germline gene, which may arise from a read error. The V gene is TRBV15, the J gene TRBJ2-2; the match to TRBD2 covers 10 bases. Germline assignment: CDR1 LNHNV and CDR2 YYDKDF (reference sequence). The CDR3 contains 17 residues. CDR3 loop: CATSRDLSGGAPGELFF. CDR3 sequence (DNA): TGTGCCACCAGTAGAGATCTCAGCGGGGGGGCCCCCGGGGAGCTGTTTTTT.

The gene calls are TRBV19 and TRBJ1-2; D gene unclear. V was clipped by 6 bases and J by 3 bases, with 14 bases between them. There are 14 residues in the CDR3. Germline assignment: CDR1 LNHDA and CDR2 SQIVND (reference sequence). The CDR3 loop is CASSLSGLDYGYTF. As DNA, the CDR3 is TGTGCCAGTAGCTTGTCTGGTCTGGACTATGGCTACACCTTC.

The rearrangement joins TRBV29-1 to TRBJ2-1; tentatively, D is TRBD2 (6 bases). CDR1 is SQVTM, CDR2 ANQGSEA, per germline. Trimming left V 3 bases short and J 3 bases short, with 12 bases between. The CDR3 is made up of 14 amino acids. The CDR3 reads CSVEGGTHYNEQFF. In nucleotides, the CDR3 is TGCAGCGTTGAGGGCGGGACCCACTACAATGAGCAGTTCTTC.

This clonotype has a handful of counts. The chain joins TRBV3-1 to TRBJ1-6; no definite D call. Germline CDR1 is LGHDT and CDR2 is YNNKEL (reference sequence). Between the trimmed V and J ends, which lost 3 bases and 8 bases, there was a span of 14 bases. CDR3 length: 15 residues. DNA of the CDR3: TGTGCCAGCAGCCACCTAGAAGGTTTTGATTCACCCCTCCACTTT. It specifies CASSHLEGFDSPLHF.

This clonotype was found a few times. The J gene is TRBJ2-7, the V gene TRBV7-9, with D uncertain. The CDR3 loop spans 14 amino acids. The germline CDR1 and CDR2 sequences are SEHNR and FQNEAQ (reference sequence). Between the trimmed V and J ends, which lost 5 bases and 3 bases, there was a span of 14 bases. The chain's CDR3 is CASSPPNSNYEQYF. In nucleotides, the CDR3 is TGTGCCAGCAGCCCCCCCAACAGCAACTACGAGCAGTACTTC.

This clonotype was detected many times. This chain links TRBV7-9 with TRBJ2-1; TRBD2 matches at 7 bases. Looked up from germline, CDR1 is SEHNR and CDR2 is FQNEAQ (reference sequence). V lost 3 bases, J lost 6 bases, and 11 bases stayed unmatched. This CDR3 has 16 residues. For the CDR3, the DNA is TGTGCCAGCAGCTTTATCGGCCAGCGGGAAGCCAATGAGCAGTTCTTC. It encodes CASSFIGQREANEQFF.

This clonotype was observed a handful of times. For the CDR3, the DNA is TGTGCCAGCAGCACCGGCGGGGGGGAGCAGTATTTT. It codes for CASSTGGGEQYF. V and J are TRBV7-9 and TRBJ2-3; TRBD2 agrees at 9 bases. Per the germline V gene, CDR1 is SEHNR and CDR2 is FQNEAQ (reference sequence). V gave up 5 bases and J gave up 11 bases; unmatched junction bases: 5. The CDR3 totals 12 residues.

The chain employs TRBV6-1 and TRBJ1-1; TRBD1 is a possible D gene (6 bases). The CDR3 loop spans 12 amino acids. Germline V gene sequence: CDR1 MNHNS, CDR2 SASEGT. V lost 6 bases, J lost 11 bases, and 16 bases lay in between. CDR3 sequence (DNA): TGTGCCAGCAGCAAGGGACACCCTGGGGCTTTCTTT. Translation: CASSKGHPGAFF.

The V gene is TRBV5-1, the J gene TRBJ2-5; 8 nucleotides agree with TRBD2. The ends lost 0 bases at V and 5 bases at J; junction bases unmatched: 12. The germline CDR1 and CDR2 sequences are SGHRS and YFSETQ. The CDR3 has 17 residues. The CDR3 region is CASSLDSGVNDGETQYF. CDR3 in DNA: TGCGCCAGCAGCTTGGATAGCGGGGTCAACGACGGGGAGACCCAGTACTTC.

The genes are TRBV9 and TRBJ2-7, with D possibly TRBD2 on 7 matching bases. Germline loops: CDR1 SGDLS, CDR2 YYNGEE. The ends were cut back, 0 bases at V and 5 bases at J, with 12 bases in the middle. This CDR3 region has 14 residues. The CDR3, as DNA: TGTGCCAGCAGCGTAGGTGGGGGGGGCGACGAGCAGTACTTC. It codes for CASSVGGGGDEQYF. Filled out from reference TRBV9 and TRBJ2-7, the complete variable domain reads DSGVTQTPKHLITATGQRVTLRCSPRSGDLSVYWYQQSLDQGLQFLIQYYNGEERAKGNILERFSAQQFPDLHSELNLSSLELGDSALYFCASSVGGGGDEQYFGPGTRLTVT.

V usage is TRBV12-3 or TRBV12-4 and J usage is TRBJ1-2, with TRBD1 matching 11 bases. This CDR3 has 14 amino acids. Losses at the gene ends were 4 bases for V and 7 bases for J; bases not matched to a gene: 5. The CDR3 coding sequence is TGTGCCAGCAGTTGGGACAGGGGGTCAGTTGGCTACACCTTC. Translated: CASSWDRGSVGYTF.

V usage is TRBV12-3 or TRBV12-4 and J usage is TRBJ2-3; D gene uncertain. The CDR3 has 14 amino acids. V lost 4 bases to trimming and J lost 2 bases, with 10 bases between them. CDR3 amino acids: CASSSSPNTDTQYF. In DNA form, the CDR3 reads TGTGCCAGCAGTTCCTCTCCGAACACAGATACGCAGTATTTT.

The chain combines TRBV7-8 with TRBJ2-1; TRBD2 agrees at 9 bases. Germline assignment: CDR1 SGHVS and CDR2 FQNEAQ. V was clipped by 1 base and J by 4 bases; unmatched bases: 20. The CDR3 runs to 21 residues. CDR3 protein: CASSLEPAIAGDILPYNEQFF. CDR3 nucleotide sequence: TGTGCCAGCAGCTTAGAGCCCGCTATAGCGGGGGATATACTGCCTTACAATGAGCAGTTCTTC.